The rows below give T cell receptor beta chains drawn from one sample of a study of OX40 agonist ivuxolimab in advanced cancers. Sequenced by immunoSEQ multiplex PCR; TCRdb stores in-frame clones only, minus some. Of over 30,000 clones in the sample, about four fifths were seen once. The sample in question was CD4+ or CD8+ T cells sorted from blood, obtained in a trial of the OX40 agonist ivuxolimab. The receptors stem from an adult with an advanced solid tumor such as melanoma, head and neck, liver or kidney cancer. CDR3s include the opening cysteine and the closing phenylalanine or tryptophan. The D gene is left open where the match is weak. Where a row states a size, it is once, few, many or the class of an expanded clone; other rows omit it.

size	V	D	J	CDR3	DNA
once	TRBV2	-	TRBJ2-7	CASSDRGLDGRYEQYF	TGTGCCAGCAGTGATAGAGGTCTAGACGGGCGGTACGAGCAGTACTTC
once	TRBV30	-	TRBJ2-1	CAWSVLEDSTNEQFF	TGTGCCTGGAGTGTACTTGAAGACTCCACGAATGAGCAGTTCTTC
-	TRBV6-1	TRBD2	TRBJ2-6	CASSVGLAAISGANVLTF	TGTGCCAGCAGTGTGGGACTAGCGGCTATCTCTGGGGCCAACGTCCTGACTTTC
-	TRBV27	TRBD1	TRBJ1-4	CASSLMTGTNEKLFF	TGTGCCAGCAGTCTAATGACAGGGACTAATGAAAAACTGTTTTTT
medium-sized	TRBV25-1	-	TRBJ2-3	CASNDAGFTDTQYF	TGTGCCAGCAATGATGCGGGATTCACAGATACGCAGTATTTT
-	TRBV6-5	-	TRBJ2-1	CASRTGTEQFF	TGTGCCAGCAGAACCGGGACAGAGCAGTTCTTC
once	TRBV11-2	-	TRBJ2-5	CASSFTPTGGLKETQYF	TGTGCCAGCAGCTTTACCCCAACCGGGGGATTGAAAGAGACCCAGTACTTC
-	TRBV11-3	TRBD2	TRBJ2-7	CASSLRTAGGFHEQYF	TGTGCCAGCAGCTTACGTACTGCGGGGGGGTTCCACGAGCAGTACTTC
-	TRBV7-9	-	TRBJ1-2	CASSWEANYGYTF	TGTGCCAGCAGCTGGGAGGCTAACTATGGCTACACCTTC
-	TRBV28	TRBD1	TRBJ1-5	CASSYRGGNQPQHF	TGTGCCAGCAGTTACAGGGGTGGCAATCAGCCCCAGCATTTT
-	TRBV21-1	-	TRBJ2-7	CASSKERRVQYF	TGTGCCAGCAGCAAAGAGCGGCGAGTGCAGTACTTC
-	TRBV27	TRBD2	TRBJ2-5	CASSYTSGGKETQYF	TGTGCCAGCAGTTACACTAGCGGGGGTAAAGAGACCCAGTACTTC
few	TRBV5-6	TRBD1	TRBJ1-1	CASSLERDRGNTEAFF	TGTGCCAGCAGCTTGGAAAGGGACAGGGGGAATACTGAAGCTTTCTTT
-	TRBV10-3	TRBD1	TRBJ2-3	CAIRHPGQGSGGGSDTQYF	TGTGCCATCAGGCATCCGGGACAGGGGAGCGGGGGCGGATCAGATACGCAGTATTTT
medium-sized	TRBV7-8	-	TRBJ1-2	CASSADPTGFRGYTF	TGTGCCAGCAGCGCCGACCCAACAGGGTTTCGAGGCTACACCTTC
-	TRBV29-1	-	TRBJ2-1	CSVSFHEQFF	TGCAGCGTTTCTTTTCATGAGCAGTTCTTC
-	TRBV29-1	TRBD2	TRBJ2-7	CSVWTSDSYEQYF	TGCAGCGTCTGGACTAGCGACTCCTACGAGCAGTACTTC
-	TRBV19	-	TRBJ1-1	CASSDWEATEAFF	TGTGCCAGTAGTGATTGGGAGGCCACTGAAGCTTTCTTT
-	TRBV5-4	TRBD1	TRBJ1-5	CASSLYPGQGPEPQHF	TGTGCCAGCAGCTTGTATCCGGGACAGGGGCCGGAGCCCCAGCATTTT
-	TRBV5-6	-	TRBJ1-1	CASSRRQNTEAFF	TGTGCCAGCAGCCGGCGGCAGAACACTGAAGCTTTCTTT
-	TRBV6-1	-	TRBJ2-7	CASTTNPTGAYEQYF	TGTGCCAGCACCACCAACCCCACCGGGGCCTACGAGCAGTACTTC
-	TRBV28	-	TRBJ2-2	CASSSQWARTGELFF	TGTGCCAGCAGTTCTCAGTGGGCGCGGACCGGGGAGCTGTTTTTT
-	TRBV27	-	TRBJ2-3	CASFDRGRFTDTQYF	TGTGCCAGTTTTGATCGGGGCCGTTTCACAGATACGCAGTATTTT
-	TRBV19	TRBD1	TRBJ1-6	CASSPQGAHSPLHF	TGTGCCAGTAGTCCTCAGGGGGCTCATTCACCCCTCCACTTT
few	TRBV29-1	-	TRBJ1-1	CSVLTGLLDTEAFF	TGCAGCGTCCTGACAGGATTGTTGGACACTGAAGCTTTCTTT
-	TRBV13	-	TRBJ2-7	CASNLGRTYEQYF	TGTGCCAGCAACTTAGGACGAACCTACGAGCAGTACTTC
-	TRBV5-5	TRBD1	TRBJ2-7	CASSWTGEEQYF	TGTGCCAGCAGCTGGACAGGGGAAGAGCAGTACTTC
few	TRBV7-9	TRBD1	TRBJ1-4	CASSSGDRVREKLFF	TGTGCCAGCAGCAGCGGGGACAGGGTTAGAGAAAAACTGTTTTTT
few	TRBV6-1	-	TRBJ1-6	CASSPGADNSPLHF	TGTGCCAGCAGTCCAGGGGCGGATAATTCACCCCTCCACTTT
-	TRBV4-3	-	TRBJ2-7	CASSQEEAYEQYF	TGCGCCAGCAGCCAAGAGGAGGCGTACGAGCAGTACTTC
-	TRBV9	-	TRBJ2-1	CASSVEAGQNSYNEQFF	TGTGCCAGCAGCGTAGAGGCGGGACAGAACTCCTACAATGAGCAGTTCTTC
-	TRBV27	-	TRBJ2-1	CASSSSPSSYNEQFF	TGTGCCAGCAGTTCCAGCCCCAGCTCCTACAATGAGCAGTTCTTC
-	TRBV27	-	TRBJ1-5	CASSLWVGQPQHF	TGTGCCAGCAGTTTATGGGTGGGTCAGCCCCAGCATTTT
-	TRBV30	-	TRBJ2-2	CAWTVGSNRELFF	TGTGCCTGGACCGTAGGGAGTAATAGGGAGCTGTTTTTT
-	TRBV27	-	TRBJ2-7	CASSLMGRPYEQYF	TGTGCCAGCAGTTTAATGGGCAGGCCCTACGAGCAGTACTTC
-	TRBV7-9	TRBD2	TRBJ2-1	CASSLGLAGNEQFF	TGTGCCAGCAGCTTAGGACTAGCGGGTAATGAGCAGTTCTTC
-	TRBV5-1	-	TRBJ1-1	CASSLGTDFEAFF	TGCGCCAGCAGCTTGGGAACAGACTTTGAAGCTTTCTTT
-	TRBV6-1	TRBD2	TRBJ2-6	CASSGSGVDFSGANVLTF	TGTGCCAGCAGTGGTAGCGGGGTTGACTTCTCTGGGGCCAACGTCCTGACTTTC
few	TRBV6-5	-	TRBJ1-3	CASHGGSGNTIYF	TGTGCCAGCCACGGTGGCTCTGGAAACACCATATATTTT
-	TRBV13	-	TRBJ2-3	CASSPDSTDTQYF	TGTGCCAGCAGTCCAGACAGCACAGATACGCAGTATTTT
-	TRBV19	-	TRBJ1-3	CASSSGTSGNTIYF	TGTGCCAGTAGCTCAGGGACCTCTGGAAACACCATATATTTT
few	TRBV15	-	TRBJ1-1	CATSRLDADTEAFF	TGTGCCACCAGCAGGTTGGATGCAGACACTGAAGCTTTCTTT
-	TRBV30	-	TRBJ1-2	CAWNRGVGYGYTF	TGTGCCTGGAATAGGGGGGTCGGCTATGGCTACACTTTC
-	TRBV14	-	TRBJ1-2	CASSQSGSDGYTF	TGTGCCAGCAGCCAATCCGGGTCCGATGGCTACACCTTC
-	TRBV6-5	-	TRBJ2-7	CASSYLGEQYF	TGTGCCAGCAGTTATTTAGGCGAGCAGTACTTC
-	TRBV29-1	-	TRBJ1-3	CSVERQGNTIYF	TGCAGCGTTGAAAGGCAGGGGAACACCATATATTTT
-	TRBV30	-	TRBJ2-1	CAWGARMEQFF	TGTGCCTGGGGGGCCAGGATGGAGCAGTTCTTC
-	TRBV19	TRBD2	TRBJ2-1	CASTPMLEGGINEQFF	TGTGCCAGTACCCCCATGCTAGAGGGAGGGATCAATGAGCAGTTCTTC
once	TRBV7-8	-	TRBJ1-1	CASSLFPQVGATEAFF	TGTGCCAGCAGCTTATTTCCACAGGTGGGGGCCACTGAAGCTTTCTTT
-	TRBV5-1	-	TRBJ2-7	CASSPVGGYEQYF	TGCGCCAGCAGCCCGGTAGGGGGCTACGAGCAGTACTTC
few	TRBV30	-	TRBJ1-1	CCGTEATSTEAFF	TGTTGTGGGACGGAGGCAACTTCCACTGAAGCTTTCTTT
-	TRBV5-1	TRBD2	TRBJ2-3	CASSPGLAGEDTQYF	TGCGCCAGCAGCCCGGGACTAGCGGGGGAAGATACGCAGTATTTT
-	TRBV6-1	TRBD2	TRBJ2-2	CASGGLAGGRSGTGELFF	TGTGCCAGCGGTGGACTAGCGGGAGGGCGGAGTGGCACCGGGGAGCTGTTTTTT
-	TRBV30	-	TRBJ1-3	CAWMDSGNTIYF	TGTGCCTGGATGGACTCTGGAAACACCATATATTTT
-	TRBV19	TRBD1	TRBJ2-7	CASTPGGLSEQYF	TGTGCCAGTACCCCAGGGGGTTTAAGCGAGCAGTACTTC